The 20 T cell receptor beta chains below all came from one sample that was sequenced in a study of T-cell memory formation after mild COVID-19. MiXCR, applied by TCRdb to the 5' RACE reads, yields one record per CDR3 protein. The table records some 330,000 distinct CDR3 sequences, more than 20% of them present only once. The sequenced material came from PBMCs or a T cell subset sorted from them (not recorded which). The receptors originated from an adult woman who had mild COVID-19 (a few samples of this study predate the infection). Cell type and time point are not known.

This clonotype was seen more than once but under ten times. V usage is TRBV5-1 and J usage is TRBJ2-7, with TRBD2 as a possible D gene (6 bases). Germline lookup yields CDR1 SGHRS and CDR2 YFSETQ. V shed 4 bases and J shed 2 bases, with 22 bases lying between them. CDR3 length equals 17 residues. The CDR3 nucleotides read TGCGCCAGCAGCCCCACCCGTGGGGGGACGGTTCCCTACGAGCAGTACTTC. Translating it yields CASSPTRGGTVPYEQYF. Combining the CDR3 with reference TRBV5-1 and TRBJ2-7 gives the whole variable domain KAGVTQTPRYLIKTRGQQVTLSCSPISGHRSVSWYQQTPGQGLQFLFEYFSETQRNKGNFPGRFSGRQFSNSRSEMNVSTLELGDSALYLCASSPTRGGTVPYEQYFGPGTRLTVT.

This clonotype was counted once. The chain is built from TRBV18 and TRBJ1-4, with a weak D call TRBD1 (5 bases). The V gene lost 3 bases and the J gene lost 4 bases, with 9 bases spanning the gap. The CDR3 loop spans 14 amino acids. The germline gives CDR1 KGHSH, CDR2 LQKENI. CDR3 in DNA: TGTGCCAGCTCACCTCGACAGATTAATGAAAAACTGTTTTTT. It translates to CASSPRQINEKLFF.

The table lists this clonotype with a few counts. The genes are TRBV6-5 and TRBJ2-7; D might be TRBD1 (6 bases). Trimming stripped 5 bases from V and 3 bases from J, with 11 bases between. This CDR3 has 13 amino acids. The germline gives CDR1 MNHEY, CDR2 SVGAGI. This CDR3 reads CASSLQGLYEQYF. The CDR3 DNA sequence: TGTGCCAGCAGTCTACAGGGTCTCTACGAGCAGTACTTC.

This clonotype was detected only a few times. Lacking the conserved final phenylalanine or tryptophan, this CDR3 likely reflects a read error. It is unclear where the CDR3 begins or ends on the DNA, so no DNA is shown, and the CDR3 is as TCRdb lists it. V is TRBV6-1 and J is TRBJ2-7. Germline CDR1 MNHNS, CDR2 SASEGT. The CDR3 is 13 residues long, counting both termini. The CDR3 region is CASNSVLDGFSSL.

This clonotype was observed a handful of times. The CDR3 spells CASSEGSPGQVTNGYEQYF. The CDR3 bases are TGTGCCAGCAGCGAGGGCTCACCGGGCCAGGTTACGAACGGATACGAGCAGTACTTC. V is TRBV7-6 and J is TRBJ2-7; D may be TRBD2 (5 bases). CDR3 length: 19 residues. The germline CDR1 and CDR2 sequences are SGHVS and FNYEAQ. V was cut by 5 bases and J by 4 bases, with 30 bases left in between.

J is TRBJ2-7 and V is TRBV7-6, with D perhaps matching TRBD1 (7 bases). The CDR3 sequence is 14 residues long. Germline V gene lookup returns CDR1 SGHVS and CDR2 FNYEAQ. The V and J ends lost 1 base and 5 bases respectively, with 12 bases between them. The CDR3, as DNA: TGTGCCAGCAGCTTAGGCAGGGGGGCGAACGAGCAGTACTTC. It codes for CASSLGRGANEQYF.

There are a few counts of this clonotype. The gene calls are TRBV14 and TRBJ1-2; 11 nucleotides agree with TRBD1. CDR1 is SGHDN and CDR2 is FVKESK in the germline V gene. The CDR3 runs 13 residues. V lost 5 bases and J lost 7; bases outside the gene matches: 3. CDR3 coding DNA: TGTGCCAGCAGCTCGGACAGGGGGCTTGGCTACACCTTC. This encodes CASSSDRGLGYTF. The variable domain in full, completed from reference TRBV14 and TRBJ1-2, reads EAGVTQFPSHSVIEKGQTVTLRCDPISGHDNLYWYRRVMGKEIKFLLHFVKESKQDESGMPNNRFLAERTGGTYSTLKVQPAELEDSGVYFCASSSDRGLGYTFGSGTRLTVV.

V and J are TRBV14 and TRBJ2-3; D ambiguous. V lost 3 bases to trimming and J lost 11 bases, with 12 bases between them. CDR3 length: 12 amino acids. CDR1 is SGHDN, CDR2 FVKESK, per germline. The CDR3 spells CASSQITRLQYF. The CDR3 DNA reads as TGTGCCAGCAGCCAGATTACGAGGTTGCAGTATTTT.

The rearrangement uses TRBV5-5 and TRBJ2-7; tentatively, D is TRBD1 (6 bases). From germline, CDR1 is SGHKS and CDR2 YYEKEE (reference sequence). The CDR3 covers 15 residues. Deletions cut 0 bases from V and 3 bases from J, with 13 bases between. The CDR3 protein is CASSLVPRDNYEQYF. CDR3 coding DNA: TGTGCCAGCAGCTTGGTTCCCCGGGACAACTACGAGCAGTACTTC.

The CDR3 DNA reads as TGTGCCAGCAGTCCGGGACTGCCTACCCATACGCCGGCGTATTTT. The encoded protein is CASSPGLPTHTPAYF. The chain combines TRBV12-3 or TRBV12-4 with TRBJ2-3, with a possible D match to TRBD2 (6 bases). With 5 bases removed from V and 14 bases from J, the gap between germline ends came to 26 bases. The CDR3 is made up of 15 amino acids.

The chain employs TRBV2 and TRBJ1-6, with D perhaps TRBD1 (6 bases). Germline lookup yields CDR1 SNHLY and CDR2 FYNNEI. V dropped 10 bases and J dropped 7 bases, with 14 bases sitting between them. The CDR3 loop spans 13 amino acids. The CDR3 here is CAIRDTENSPLHF. Written as DNA, the CDR3 is TGTGCCATCCGGGACACGGAAAATTCACCCCTCCACTTT.

This chain joins TRBV30 and TRBJ2-2, with D possibly TRBD1 on 5 matching bases. This CDR3 is built from 14 residues. V lost 2 bases, J lost 0 bases, and 7 bases lay in between. Germline CDR1 is GTSNPN and CDR2 is SVGIG (reference sequence). CDR3 bases: TGTGCCTGGAGTCAGGGCACGAACACCGGGGAGCTGTTTTTT. This codes for CAWSQGTNTGELFF.

This clonotype was recorded many times. The rearrangement links TRBV4-1 to TRBJ2-7; 7 bases match TRBD2. The CDR3 loop spans 15 amino acids. Germline values: CDR1 MGHRA, CDR2 YSYEKL. J gave up 3 bases and V 0 bases, and 5 bases lay outside the gene matches. As DNA, the CDR3 is TGCGCCAGCAGCCAAGATGGGAGGGGAAACTACGAGCAGTACTTC. It codes for CASSQDGRGNYEQYF.

This clonotype has only a few counts. CDR3 amino acids: CASSLGGGSAFF. CDR3 DNA: TGTGCCAGCAGCTTAGGCGGGGGGTCAGCTTTCTTT. This chain connects TRBV7-9 to TRBJ1-1, with D possibly TRBD1 on 5 matching bases. V was clipped by 1 base and J by 10 bases, with 10 bases between them. The germline CDR1 and CDR2 sequences are SEHNR and FQNEAQ (reference sequence). CDR3 length equals 12 residues.

This clonotype was observed a few times. The rearrangement uses TRBV12-3 or TRBV12-4 and TRBJ2-1, with 9 bases identical to TRBD2. This CDR3 is 15 amino acids long. V lost 6 bases and J lost 0; bases outside the gene matches: 3. Written as DNA, the CDR3 is TGTGCCAGCAGGCTAGCGGGACTCTCCTACAATGAGCAGTTCTTC. Its protein is CASRLAGLSYNEQFF.

Here the CDR3 DNA reads TGTGCCAGCAGCTTCCTGGGATTGACAGGGCTTAATAATTCACCCCTCCACTTT. As protein: CASSFLGLTGLNNSPLHF. The genes are TRBV7-8 and TRBJ1-6; 7 bases fit TRBD1. Germline V gene sequence: CDR1 SGHVS, CDR2 FQNEAQ. J gave up 5 bases and V 3 bases, and 13 bases lay outside the gene matches. This CDR3 has 18 residues.

This clonotype was observed a few times. The chain is built from TRBV20-1 and TRBJ1-2; D unclear. The CDR3 extends over 11 amino acids. CDR1 and CDR2 from the germline V gene are DFQATT and SNEGSKA (reference sequence). V shed 6 bases and J shed 2 bases, with 7 bases lying between them. The CDR3 bases are TGCAGTGCGAAAGGGAACTATGGCTACACCTTC. Its protein is CSAKGNYGYTF.

The V call is TRBV6-1, the J call TRBJ2-3; D remains unclear. The CDR3 loop spans 15 amino acids. V was shortened by 6 bases and J by 0 bases, with 13 bases between the two germline ends. Germline V CDR1 and CDR2: MNHNS, SASEGT. CDR3: CASSVLKASTDTQYF. The CDR3 nucleotides are TGTGCCAGCAGCGTCTTAAAGGCGAGCACAGATACGCAGTATTTT.

This clonotype appeared many times. V is TRBV21-1 and J is TRBJ2-1; the DNA was not compared with TRBD1, the D call given in the table. TRBV21-1 has pseudogene status. This CDR3 comprises 13 residues. DNA of the CDR3: TGTGCCAGCAACGGGACAGCCTTTAATGAGCAGTTCTTC. This translates into CASNGTAFNEQFF.

This clonotype was counted only a few times. The chain is built from TRBV6-5 and TRBJ1-6; D possibly corresponds to TRBD1 (6 bases). The V and J ends lost 5 bases and 6 bases respectively, with 11 bases between them. The V gene's germline CDR1 is MNHEY and CDR2 SVGAGI. The CDR3 is 14 amino acids. In DNA, the CDR3 is TGTGCCAGCAGTCAAGAACAGGGTAATTCACCCCTCCACTTT. Its protein is CASSQEQGNSPLHF.